The rows below give T cell receptor beta chains drawn from one sample of a study of molecular identifiers for immune sequencing clone quantification. One entry per CDR3 protein results from TCRdb running MiXCR on the PCR reads. The sample consists of around 94,000 distinct CDR3 sequences, about a third of them appearing once. The sample comprised naive CD8+ T cells from blood, with Jurkat cell RNA spiked in. The receptors stem from a human donor in good health. Some libraries in this study had Jurkat cell RNA spiked in. CDR3s include the opening cysteine and the closing phenylalanine or tryptophan. A D gene is named only where the DNA matches it firmly. Size values are once, few and many counts, or a class for expanded clones, and some rows have none.

CDR3 protein	CDR3 DNA	J gene	clone size	V gene	D gene
CASSLGGGFADTQYF	TGTGCCAGCAGCTTAGGGGGGGGGTTTGCAGATACGCAGTATTTT	TRBJ2-3	many	TRBV7-8	TRBD2
CASSLLSRGLAGAWGEQYF	TGTGCCAGCAGCTTATTGTCGCGCGGACTAGCGGGAGCCTGGGGCGAGCAGTACTTC	TRBJ2-7	few	TRBV11-2	TRBD2
CASSRGATSTDTQYF	TGTGCCAGTAGTCGCGGGGCTACTAGCACAGATACGCAGTATTTT	TRBJ2-3	NA	TRBV19	NA
CASSMKGLYYEQYF	TGTGCCAGCAGCATGAAGGGTTTATACTACGAGCAGTACTTC	TRBJ2-7	few	TRBV7-8	NA
CAGNPTGGTGELFF	TGTGCCGGTAACCCGACAGGAGGGACCGGGGAGCTGTTTTTT	TRBJ2-2	NA	TRBV19	NA
CAIITETREQFF	TGTGCCATCATAACCGAAACCAGGGAGCAGTTCTTC	TRBJ2-1	few	TRBV10-3	NA
CASSTVRGQSAGTQYF	TGTGCCAGCAGCACGGTTAGAGGCCAGTCGGCCGGTACCCAGTACTTC	TRBJ2-5	many	TRBV7-8	NA
CASSLSTGRYEETQYF	TGTGCCAGCAGTTTAAGTACAGGCCGTTACGAAGAGACCCAGTACTTC	TRBJ2-5	few	TRBV28	NA
CASSEGTSGFYEQYF	TGTGCCAGCAGTGAAGGGACTAGCGGATTCTACGAGCAGTACTTC	TRBJ2-7	NA	TRBV6-1	TRBD2
CSVEEGQGAYEQYF	TGCAGCGTTGAAGAGGGACAGGGGGCCTACGAGCAGTACTTC	TRBJ2-7	NA	TRBV29-1	TRBD1
CASRDRPLMNTEAFF	TGTGCCAGCAGAGACAGGCCCCTAATGAACACTGAAGCTTTCTTT	TRBJ1-1	many	TRBV2	NA
CASSEPGDTQYF	TGTGCCAGCAGTGAACCTGGAGATACGCAGTATTTT	TRBJ2-3	many	TRBV25-1	NA
CASSRTGAYEQYF	TGTGCCAGCAGTAGGACAGGGGCCTACGAGCAGTACTTC	TRBJ2-7	NA	TRBV28	TRBD1
CASSALGGGNEQIF	TGTGCCAGCAGTGCACTAGGGGGGGGCAATGAGCAGATCTTC	TRBJ2-1	NA	TRBV25-1	NA
CASSSRPVHEQFF	TGTGCCAGCAGCTCGCGGCCGGTGCATGAGCAGTTCTTC	TRBJ2-1	NA	TRBV5-4	NA
CASSQLPGQSYEQYF	TGTGCCAGCAGCCAACTCCCGGGACAATCCTACGAGCAGTACTTC	TRBJ2-7	NA	TRBV13	NA
CASSLGGAVSEAFF	TGTGCCAGCAGTTTAGGGGGGGCGGTGTCTGAAGCTTTCTTT	TRBJ1-1	few	TRBV12-3/TRBV12-4	NA
CSAIYSGSNQPQHF	TGCAGTGCCATCTATTCGGGGAGCAATCAGCCCCAGCATTTT	TRBJ1-5	NA	TRBV20-1	NA
CASSFPTSGGAHTGELFF	TGTGCCAGCAGCTTCCCGACTAGCGGGGGGGCACACACCGGGGAGCTGTTTTTT	TRBJ2-2	NA	TRBV7-2	TRBD2
CASSSQPSSYNEQFF	TGTGCCAGCAGCTCACAGCCTAGCTCCTACAATGAGCAGTTCTTC	TRBJ2-1	few	TRBV7-3	NA
CASSGAYEQYF	TGTGCCAGCAGTGGGGCCTACGAGCAGTACTTC	TRBJ2-7	many	TRBV28	NA
CASRDYNTGELFF	TGTGCCAGCCGGGACTATAACACCGGGGAGCTGTTTTTT	TRBJ2-2	few	TRBV6-2/TRBV6-3	TRBD2
CASSPGTGGIAFF	TGTGCCAGCAGTCCCGGGACAGGGGGAATCGCTTTCTTT	TRBJ1-1	NA	TRBV6-2/TRBV6-3	TRBD1
CASSFGLAGGPHSDTQYF	TGTGCCAGCAGCTTCGGACTAGCGGGAGGGCCCCACTCAGATACACAGTATTTT	TRBJ2-3	NA	TRBV11-3	TRBD2
CASSSESPLHF	TGTGCCAGCAGCTCTGAATCACCCCTCCACTTT	TRBJ1-6	NA	TRBV7-9	NA
CASPDAGTGDLFF	TGTGCCAGCCCCGACGCAGGGACCGGGGATCTGTTTTTT	TRBJ2-2	NA	TRBV7-9	NA
CASSFIPAGYSYEQYF	TGTGCCAGCAGTTTCATCCCCGCAGGGTACTCCTACGAGCAGTACTTC	TRBJ2-7	many	TRBV28	NA
CASSQDAWPSGF	TGCGCCAGCAGCCAAGACGCCTGGCCTTCGGGCTTC	TRBJ2-1	NA	TRBV4-3	NA
CASSLAVGDGSFNQPQHF	TGTGCCAGCAGCTTGGCCGTGGGAGACGGGAGCTTCAATCAGCCCCAGCATTTT	TRBJ1-5	NA	TRBV5-6	NA
CSARTSGGYGDTQYF	TGCAGTGCGCGGACTAGCGGGGGCTATGGAGATACCCAGTATTTT	TRBJ2-3	once	TRBV20-1	TRBD2
CASSSRTSGYNEQFF	TGTGCCAGCAGTTCTAGGACTAGCGGTTACAATGAGCAGTTCTTC	TRBJ2-1	NA	TRBV12-3/TRBV12-4	TRBD2
CASSQDGSSGLRETQNF	TGTGCCAGCAGCCAAGATGGGTCCTCGGGGCTGCGAGAGACCCAGAACTTC	TRBJ2-5	NA	TRBV14	NA
CSAVYANTGELFF	TGCAGTGCGGTCTACGCGAACACCGGGGAGCTGTTTTTT	TRBJ2-2	few	TRBV20-1	NA
CAISGAGGADTQYF	TGTGCCATCAGTGGGGCGGGAGGCGCAGATACGCAGTATTTT	TRBJ2-3	few	TRBV10-3	TRBD2
CASSFLPYEQFF	TGTGCCAGCAGCTTCCTCCCATATGAGCAGTTCTTC	TRBJ2-1	few	TRBV11-2	NA
CASTPGGTGELFF	TGTGCCAGCACCCCGGGAGGCACCGGGGAGCTGTTTTTT	TRBJ2-2	once	TRBV12-3/TRBV12-4	TRBD2
CASSLMDTSNEQFF	TGTGCCAGCAGTTTAATGGACACCTCCAATGAGCAGTTCTTC	TRBJ2-1	NA	TRBV27	NA
CASSQDVGQTYGYTF	TGTGCCAGCAGCCAAGATGTTGGACAAACCTATGGCTACACCTTC	TRBJ1-2	NA	TRBV3-1	NA
CASSFGDFGANVLTF	TGTGCCAGCAGCTTTGGCGATTTTGGTGCCAACGTCCTGACTTTC	TRBJ2-6	NA	TRBV7-8	NA
CASSWTGVGETQYF	TGTGCCAGCAGCTGGACAGGGGTAGGCGAGACCCAGTACTTC	TRBJ2-5	many	TRBV7-2	TRBD1
CASSSRTSGSAVF	TGTGCCAGCAGCTCCAGGACTAGCGGGAGTGCGGTCTTC	TRBJ2-1	NA	TRBV7-8	TRBD2
CASSLPLAGGNTEAFF	TGTGCCAGCAGTTTACCCCTGGCAGGGGGAAACACTGAAGCTTTCTTT	TRBJ1-1	NA	TRBV28	TRBD1
CASSPTDREADTQYF	TGCGCCAGCAGCCCGACGGACAGGGAGGCAGATACGCAGTATTTT	TRBJ2-3	NA	TRBV5-1	TRBD1
CASSKPGQGRFAGELFF	TGTGCCAGCAGCAAACCGGGACAGGGAAGATTCGCCGGGGAGCTGTTTTTT	TRBJ2-2	few	TRBV7-9	TRBD1
CASSLNLRAGASDTQYF	TGTGCCAGCAGCTTAAACTTGAGGGCAGGGGCATCAGATACGCAGTATTTT	TRBJ2-3	NA	TRBV7-3	NA
CTSSSGLINEQFF	TGTACCAGCAGCTCCGGACTCATCAATGAGCAGTTCTTC	TRBJ2-1	once	TRBV7-6	NA
CASSKREPGADTQYF	TGTGCCAGCAGCAAACGGGAGCCAGGCGCAGATACGCAGTATTTT	TRBJ2-3	few	TRBV21-1	NA
CASSQGLAGAFSYEQFF	TGTGCCAGCAGCCAAGGGCTAGCGGGAGCGTTTTCCTATGAGCAGTTCTTC	TRBJ2-1	few	TRBV14	TRBD2